Reported below is one TCR beta chain. What it recognizes is unknown. This entry belongs to a study of monozygotic twins with inflammatory bowel disease. Broader study findings: Diversity of TCRbeta measured by inverse Simpson was lower in IBD patients than in healthy co-twins. It was observed that concordant and discordant twins did not differ in repertoire similarity, possibly given limited power.

Molecular identifiers with 6-nucleotide sample barcodes were added during cDNA synthesis via template switching. For each CDR3 protein, TCRdb gives one entry from its re-call of the 5' RACE reads, without DNA. The sample yields approximately 330,000 distinct CDR3 sequences, of which the top ten take up around 2%. CDR1 and CDR2 (germline): DFQATT, SNEGSKA (reference sequence). The CDR3 runs 16 residues. The chain couples TRBV20-1 to TRBJ1-1; TCRdb's assignment of TRBD1 cannot be checked, as there is no DNA. The material sequenced was blood. This receptor was identified in a human donor with ulcerative colitis or Crohn's disease, or a healthy co-twin of an affected twin (not recorded which). CDR3 loop: CSARASGSRGVAEAFF.